These 28 T cell receptor beta chains were sequenced from one sample in a study of T cells in narcolepsy. Measured with immunoSEQ multiplex PCR; TCRdb has only the in-frame clones, and not every one. The table lists tens of thousands of clones, 70% to 85% of them singletons. The sample consisted of CD45RA- memory CD4+ T cells from PBMCs. The receptors stem from a human donor with narcolepsy.

The chain links TRBV25-1 to TRBJ2-7; possible D gene TRBD1, 5 bases. Germline V CDR1 and CDR2: MGHDK, SYGVNS. CDR3 length: 14 amino acids. V was cut by 4 bases and J by 4 bases, with 14 bases left in between. CDR3 protein: CASSVTGQSYEQYF. In DNA, the CDR3 is TGTGCCAGCAGTGTAACAGGTCAAAGTTACGAGCAGTACTTC.

The rearrangement links TRBV11-2 to TRBJ1-1; D is possibly TRBD1 (5 bases). The CDR3 consists of 13 residues. Trimming stripped 4 bases from V and 6 bases from J, with 12 bases between. Germline values: CDR1 SGHAT, CDR2 FQNNGV. Written as DNA, the CDR3 is TGTGCCAGCAGCTCCTACAGGACCCCTGAAGCTTTCTTT. Amino acids: CASSSYRTPEAFF.

This clone was seen a single time. The chain has TRBV6-4 and TRBJ2-2; either TRBD1 or TRBD2 may supply D (5 bases each). Per the germline V gene, CDR1 is MRHNA and CDR2 is SNTAGT. CDR3 length: 15 amino acids. Trimming removed 3 bases at V and 5 bases at J, with 13 bases between. The CDR3 DNA follows: TGTGCCAGCAGTGATGGGGGATTGATAACCGGGGAGCTGTTTTTT. Its translation is CASSDGGLITGELFF.

The chain joins TRBV5-4 to TRBJ1-6, with 8 nucleotides matching TRBD1. Germline-derived CDR1 and CDR2 are SGHNT and YYREEE (reference sequence). V trimming: 0 bases; J trimming: 11 bases; junction bases outside the gene matches: 7. This CDR3 contains 15 residues. The CDR3 DNA sequence: TGTGCCAGCAGCTTGGCGACAGGGGAGAGGGCACCCCTCCACTTT. Translated, it gives CASSLATGERAPLHF. The whole variable domain, filled in from reference TRBV5-4 and TRBJ1-6, reads ETGVTQSPTHLIKTRGQQVTLRCSSQSGHNTVSWYQQALGQGPQFIFQYYREEENGRGNFPPRFSGLQFPNYSSELNVNALELDDSALYLCASSLATGERAPLHFGNGTRLTVT.

This chain joins TRBV6-1 and TRBJ1-2, with D unclear. The CDR3 length is 12 residues. V was shortened by 5 bases and J by 4 bases, with 8 bases between the two germline ends. Germline values: CDR1 MNHNS, CDR2 SASEGT. In DNA, the CDR3 is TGTGCCAGCAGTCGCTCAGGCTATGGCTACACCTTC. Translation gives CASSRSGYGYTF.

The chain is built from TRBV7-8 and TRBJ1-2, with D perhaps matching TRBD1 (5 bases). The germline V gene has CDR1 SGHVS and CDR2 FQNEAQ. Trimming cost V 1 base and J 5 bases, with 17 bases left between them. The CDR3 length is 16 residues. The CDR3 region is CASSLGIGTVRYGYTF. CDR3 sequence (DNA): TGTGCCAGCAGCTTAGGAATAGGGACGGTCCGTTATGGCTACACCTTC.

CDR3 sequence (DNA): TGTGCCAGCTCACCACGAACTAGCACAGATACGCAGTATTTT. It specifies CASSPRTSTDTQYF. The chain is built from TRBV18 and TRBJ2-3, with D unresolved. Trimming cost V 1 base and J 0 bases, with 5 bases left between them. Germline CDR1 is KGHSH and CDR2 is LQKENI. This CDR3 region has 14 residues.

The chain links TRBV5-1 to TRBJ1-2, with D possibly matching TRBD1 (5 bases). Trimming stripped 1 base from V and 3 bases from J, with 7 bases between. CDR1 SGHRS and CDR2 YFSETQ come from the germline V gene. This CDR3 contains 13 residues. The CDR3 loop is CASSLQGDYGYTF. The CDR3 DNA is TGCGCCAGCAGCTTGCAAGGGGACTATGGCTACACCTTC.

The rearrangement joins TRBV28 to TRBJ2-7, with a possible D match to TRBD2 (5 bases). Trimming removed 6 bases at V and 7 bases at J, with 10 bases between. The CDR3 loop spans 11 amino acids. Germline V gives CDR1 MDHEN, CDR2 SYDVKM. The CDR3 nucleotides read TGTGCCAGCAGGGAGGTCGGGGAGCAGTACTTC. Its translation is CASREVGEQYF.

This sequence joins TRBV14 and TRBJ1-2; 7 bases map to TRBD1. With 3 bases clipped from V and 6 bases from J, the junction kept 1 base outside the gene matches. This CDR3 has 12 residues. From germline, CDR1 is SGHDN and CDR2 FVKESK. CDR3 bases: TGTGCCAGCAGCCAGACAGGGCATGGCTACACCTTC. As protein: CASSQTGHGYTF.

This chain uses TRBV30 with TRBJ1-4; weak D call: TRBD1 (6 bases). Germline loops: CDR1 GTSNPN, CDR2 SVGIG (reference sequence). The CDR3 runs to 14 residues. Trimming shortened V by 4 bases and J by 2 bases, and 11 bases separated the two germline ends. The CDR3 coding sequence is TGTGCCTGGAAGTTTGGGGGCACTAATGAAAAACTGTTTTTT. It encodes CAWKFGGTNEKLFF.

This clone has just one count. V usage is TRBV6-4 and J usage is TRBJ2-3, with D perhaps TRBD1 (7 bases). Trimming shortened V by 0 bases and J by 6 bases, and 16 bases separated the two germline ends. This CDR3 region has 16 residues. CDR1 MRHNA and CDR2 SNTAGT come from the germline V gene. DNA of the CDR3: TGTGCCAGCAGTGACTCGGGGTACCCAGGGGGGGATACGCAGTATTTT. As protein: CASSDSGYPGGDTQYF.

The V and J genes are TRBV11-3 and TRBJ2-7, with 7 bases that match TRBD1. The junction had 4 bases not matched to a gene; V was cut back by 2 bases and J by 0 bases. Germline values: CDR1 SGHNT, CDR2 YENEEA. The CDR3 sequence is 15 residues long. DNA for the CDR3: TGTGCCAGCAGCTTAACCCGACAGGGCTCCTACGAGCAGTACTTC. Protein: CASSLTRQGSYEQYF. The full variable domain, rest sourced from reference TRBV11-3 and TRBJ2-7, is EAGVVQSPRYKIIEKKQPVAFWCNPISGHNTLYWYLQNLGQGPELLIRYENEEAVDDSQLPKDRFSAERLKGVDSTLKIQPAELGDSAVYLCASSLTRQGSYEQYFGPGTRLTVT.

This clone was seen a handful of times. In DNA form, the CDR3 reads TGTGCCAGCAGCTTACAGGGGGCGACGAACGAGCAGTACTTC. Its translation: CASSLQGATNEQYF. J is TRBJ2-7 and V is TRBV7-2, with 8 nucleotides matching TRBD1. The length of the CDR3 is 14 residues. V trimming: 2 bases; J trimming: 5 bases; junction bases outside the gene matches: 5. The germline gives CDR1 SGHTA, CDR2 FQGNSA.

The chain uses TRBV6-4 and TRBJ1-1; TRBD1 might be the D (5 bases). This CDR3 spans 11 amino acids. V was clipped by 11 bases and J by 7 bases, with 14 bases between them. Per the germline V gene, CDR1 is MRHNA and CDR2 is SNTAGT. Written as DNA, the CDR3 is TGTGCCTCATCCCTCGACAGTGAAGCTTTCTTT. Amino acids: CASSLDSEAFF.

This clone appeared once. The chain recombines TRBV5-1 with TRBJ2-3, with TRBD2 matching 11 bases. The ends lost 2 bases at V and 4 bases at J; junction bases unmatched: 6. Germline lookup yields CDR1 SGHRS and CDR2 YFSETQ. The CDR3 is 16 amino acids. The CDR3 bases are TGCGCCAGCAGCTTACTAGCGGGGGCCGTTCCAGATACGCAGTATTTT. This codes for CASSLLAGAVPDTQYF.

This clone was recorded only once. The V call is TRBV29-1, the J call TRBJ1-3; D gene ambiguous. CDR3 size: 12 residues. Germline CDR1 and CDR2: SQVTM and ANQGSEA. V lost 6 bases and J 4 bases, leaving 10 bases between the germline ends. CDR3: CSVSEGGNTIYF. CDR3 in DNA: TGCAGCGTGTCCGAAGGGGGAAACACCATATATTTT. Full variable domain (remainder filled in from reference TRBV29-1 and TRBJ1-3): SAVISQKPSRDICQRGTSLTIQCQVDSQVTMMFWYRQQPGQSLTLIATANQGSEATYESGFVIDKFPISRPNLTFSTLTVSNMSPEDSSIYLCSVSEGGNTIYFGEGSWLTVV.

This clone was picked up one time. This chain links TRBV5-6 with TRBJ2-3; possible D gene TRBD1, 5 bases. The CDR3 runs to 16 residues. Germline V lookup: CDR1 SGHDT, CDR2 YYEEEE. Trimming removed 2 bases at V and 0 bases at J, with 13 bases between. The chain's CDR3 is CASSFVDRLSTDTQYF. The CDR3 coding sequence is TGTGCCAGCAGCTTTGTTGACAGATTGAGCACAGATACGCAGTATTTT.

The CDR3 region has the DNA TGTGCCAGCAGCTCCGGACAGGGGGCAGACACCGGGGAGCTGTTTTTT. Translated: CASSSGQGADTGELFF. This sequence joins TRBV11-3 and TRBJ2-2, with 11 bases fitting TRBD1. The V gene's germline CDR1 is SGHNT and CDR2 YENEEA. V gave up 4 bases and J gave up 3 bases; unmatched junction bases: 4. CDR3 length: 16 amino acids.

In this sample, this clone turned up a few times. V and J are TRBV5-4 and TRBJ1-5; tentative D call: TRBD1 (6 bases). Trimming removed 3 bases at V and 7 bases at J, with 17 bases between. Germline V gives CDR1 SGHNT, CDR2 YYREEE (reference sequence). CDR3 size: 15 residues. Here the CDR3 reads CASSSPAGVRQPQHF. In DNA, the CDR3 is TGTGCCAGCAGCTCGCCGGCAGGGGTCAGGCAGCCCCAGCATTTT.

V and J are TRBV7-8 and TRBJ2-3; 8 bases agree with TRBD1. Germline trimming cut 5 bases from V and 4 bases from J; bases unmatched to any gene: 14. The CDR3 is 17 amino acids. CDR1 and CDR2 (germline): SGHVS, FQNEAQ. CDR3 bases: TGTGCCAGCAGCCCTAACCTGGGACAGGCCGAGTCAGATACGCAGTATTTT. The encoded protein is CASSPNLGQAESDTQYF.

This rearrangement joins TRBV6-1 to TRBJ2-7; 7 bases match TRBD1. Germline V gene lookup returns CDR1 MNHNS and CDR2 SASEGT. The trim removed 7 bases at V and 0 bases at J, leaving 6 bases unmatched. The CDR3 has 14 residues. CDR3 loop: CASNRDRVSYEQYF. In DNA, the CDR3 is TGTGCCAGCAACCGGGACAGAGTCTCCTACGAGCAGTACTTC.

This clone came up a few times. The chain carries TRBV9 and TRBJ2-5, with D unclear. Germline-derived CDR1 and CDR2 are SGDLS and YYNGEE. This CDR3 has 15 residues. Deletions cut 3 bases from V and 1 base from J, with 13 bases between. CDR3 sequence (DNA): TGTGCCAGCAGCGCCCTGTTTGGGTCCCAAGAGACCCAGTACTTC. Amino acids: CASSALFGSQETQYF.

J is TRBJ2-1 and V is TRBV2; 13 bases map to TRBD2. Germline V lookup: CDR1 SNHLY, CDR2 FYNNEI. V lost 10 bases, J lost 8 bases, and 5 bases stayed unmatched. The CDR3 spans 13 residues. The CDR3 loop is CAKTSGRAYEQFF. For the CDR3, the DNA is TGTGCCAAAACTAGCGGGAGGGCCTATGAGCAGTTCTTC.

The CDR3 reads CASSSVGTNTEAFF. The CDR3 DNA sequence: TGCGCCAGCAGCTCCGTAGGTACGAACACTGAAGCTTTCTTT. The V and J genes are TRBV5-1 and TRBJ1-1; no clear D gene. This CDR3 has 14 residues. CDR1 is SGHRS and CDR2 is YFSETQ in the germline V gene. The V end was cut by 3 bases, the J end by 1 base, with 10 bases between.

On this clone itself: Different DNA sequences within this sample yield the same CDR3. The chain recombines TRBV27 with TRBJ2-1; D gene uncertain. CDR3 length: 14 amino acids. The germline V gene has CDR1 MNHEY and CDR2 SMNVEV (reference sequence). Trimming stripped 6 bases from V and 5 bases from J, with 14 bases between. The CDR3 coding sequence is TGTGCCAGCAGGTTCAGGTCAGAGCACAATGAGCAGTTCTTC. Translating gives CASRFRSEHNEQFF.

This clone was recorded only once. The V call is TRBV5-1, the J call TRBJ1-4, with D perhaps TRBD1 (6 bases). The CDR3 is made up of 16 amino acids. V dropped 1 base and J dropped 0 bases, with 10 bases sitting between them. CDR1 is SGHRS, CDR2 YFSETQ, per germline. The CDR3 reads CASSLRGGATNEKLFF. In DNA form, the CDR3 reads TGCGCCAGCAGCTTGCGGGGGGGCGCAACTAATGAAAAACTGTTTTTT.

J is TRBJ2-1 and V is TRBV29-1; 9 bases map to TRBD1. Germline trimming cut 3 bases from V and 7 bases from J; bases unmatched to any gene: 10. In germline, CDR1 is SQVTM, CDR2 ANQGSEA. The length of the CDR3 is 15 residues. The CDR3 nucleotides read TGCAGCGTTGAGAAGGGGGACAGGGTGTGGAATGAGCAGTTCTTC. As protein: CSVEKGDRVWNEQFF.